This TCR beta chain stems from a study of identifying expanded T cells in peripheral blood. This table comes from immunoSEQ multiplex PCR, and its TCRdb copy is limited to in-frame clones, with some not included. Counted here are some 95,000 clones, approximately 83% occurring once; the ten biggest clones make up about 5.6%. During the collection period, no donor immune events like infections were recorded. The study, taken as a whole, reports: Over approximately two and four weeks, about 15 and 18 clones changed, versus roughly 1.2 between replicates.

The germline gives CDR1 WNHNN, CDR2 SYGVQD (reference sequence). With V trimmed by 2 bases and J by 5 bases, 7 bases remained unmatched. The CDR3 is 15 amino acids. This clone was observed a handful of times. Its cognate antigen is unknown. Sample: blood. This clonotype was sampled from a person aged 18 to 69 in good health. J is TRBJ2-3 and V is TRBV10-1, with 7 nucleotides matching TRBD2. The CDR3 nucleotides are TGCGCCAGCAGTGAGCCAGGCGGGGGACGAGATACGCAGTATTTT. Its protein product is CASSEPGGGRDTQYF.